Listed here are 28 T cell receptor beta chains from one sample, sequenced in a study of T cells in Graves' hyperthyroidism and ophthalmopathy. RNA transcripts provided the source from which TCR beta CDR3 regions were amplified. The TCR CDR3 first-round RT-PCR relied on the HTBI primer set. TCRdb re-derived calls from the multiplex PCR reads in MiXCR, one entry per CDR3 protein. The table lists about 300,000 distinct CDR3 sequences, roughly 15% of them singletons. The sequencing input was blood. Receptor source: a man aged 25 to 45 with Graves' hyperthyroidism.

This clonotype was recorded many times. V usage is TRBV5-1 and J usage is TRBJ2-1; 13 bases are a match to TRBD2. Germline V gene lookup returns CDR1 SGHRS and CDR2 YFSETQ. After removal of 4 bases from V and 9 bases from J, the junction contained 7 bases not matched to a gene. The CDR3 extends over 15 amino acids. CDR3 sequence (DNA): TGCGCCAGCAGCCTAACTAGCGGGAGGGCCGGTGAGCAGTTCTTC. Protein sequence: CASSLTSGRAGEQFF.

The chain is built from TRBV5-1 and TRBJ2-7, with D possibly matching TRBD2 (5 bases). Trimming stripped 5 bases from V and 0 bases from J, with 12 bases between. The CDR3 runs to 14 residues. Germline V CDR1 and CDR2: SGHRS, YFSETQ. The CDR3 bases are TGCGCCAGCAGAACAAGACTAATCTCCTACGAGCAGTACTTC. This sequence encodes CASRTRLISYEQYF.

This clonotype was seen many times. The rearrangement links TRBV11-2 to TRBJ2-4; D possibly corresponds to TRBD2 (5 bases). V was pared by 0 bases and J by 7 bases, with 16 bases between. The CDR3 consists of 16 residues. CDR1 and CDR2 (germline): SGHAT, FQNNGV. The DNA for the CDR3 is TGTGCCAGCAGCTTAGAACCCCATCGGGAATTGAACATTCAGTACTTC. Translating gives CASSLEPHRELNIQYF.

This rearrangement joins TRBV29-1 to TRBJ2-2; the match to TRBD1 covers 9 bases. The J segment lost 9 bases and the V segment lost 6 bases, leaving 5 bases of the junction unmatched. Germline CDR1 SQVTM, CDR2 ANQGSEA. This CDR3 is 12 amino acids long. This CDR3 is CSVYRGPRELFF. DNA of the CDR3: TGCAGCGTCTACAGGGGGCCGAGGGAGCTGTTTTTT.

This clonotype was seen only a few times. This chain joins TRBV13 and TRBJ2-1, with 9 bases lining up with TRBD2. CDR1 and CDR2 (germline): PRHDT, FYEKMQ (reference sequence). J gave up 9 bases and V 3 bases, and 9 bases lay outside the gene matches. The CDR3 consists of 15 residues. The CDR3 reads CASSFAGGRRIEQFF. The CDR3, as DNA: TGTGCCAGCAGCTTTGCGGGAGGGCGCCGGATTGAGCAGTTCTTC.

There are many counts of this clonotype. The V call is TRBV11-2, the J call TRBJ2-3; no clear D. The CDR3 length is 12 residues. Trimming removed 4 bases at V and 2 bases at J, with 4 bases between. CDR1 and CDR2 (germline): SGHAT, FQNNGV. In nucleotides, the CDR3 is TGTGCCAGCAGCTCGATCACAGATACGCAGTATTTT. Translated: CASSSITDTQYF. Full variable domain (rest looked up from reference TRBV11-2 and TRBJ2-3): EAGVAQSPRYKIIEKRQSVAFWCNPISGHATLYWYQQILGQGPKLLIQFQNNGVVDDSQLPKDRFSAERLKGVDSTLKIQPAKLEDSAVYLCASSSITDTQYFGPGTRLTVL.

CDR3 loop: CASSPIGRGIGSPLHF. For the CDR3, the DNA is TGTGCCAGCAGCCCAATTGGCAGGGGGATAGGTTCACCCCTCCACTTT. The rearrangement uses TRBV28 and TRBJ1-6; 7 bases are shared with TRBD1. The CDR3 contains 16 residues. CDR1 and CDR2 (germline): MDHEN, SYDVKM. V was pared by 6 bases and J by 9 bases, with 14 bases of the junction left unmatched.

In its sample, this clonotype was seen many times. The chain joins TRBV4-1 to TRBJ2-7, with D tentatively TRBD1 (6 bases). The ends were cut back, 2 bases at V and 2 bases at J, with 13 bases in the middle. The CDR3 loop spans 15 amino acids. Germline CDR1 reads MGHRA; CDR2 reads YSYEKL. The CDR3 nucleotides read TGCGCCAGCAGCCAATTCTGGACAGTCCCCTACGAGCAGTACTTC. Protein product: CASSQFWTVPYEQYF.

This chain joins TRBV6-5 and TRBJ2-1, with a tentative D call TRBD2 (5 bases). Trimming took off 0 bases at V and 15 bases at J, with 12 bases between the two ends. Looked up from germline, CDR1 is MNHEY and CDR2 is SVGAGI. The CDR3 totals 12 residues. CDR3 loop: CASSYSPSYPFF. CDR3 nucleotide sequence: TGTGCCAGCAGTTACTCCCCTAGCTACCCGTTCTTC.

This clonotype was found many times. The chain uses TRBV11-2 and TRBJ1-1; D may be TRBD1 (5 bases). The V gene lost 1 base and the J gene lost 4 bases, with 10 bases spanning the gap. The CDR3 is made up of 14 amino acids. Germline V CDR1 and CDR2: SGHAT, FQNNGV. The CDR3 DNA reads TGTGCCAGCAGCTTAGTGGCGGGGCCCACTGAAGCTTTCTTT. Encoded protein: CASSLVAGPTEAFF.

Comment on this clonotype: It may be a read error: a sequence one base away is much more abundant. The chain couples TRBV7-8 to TRBJ1-1; D gene unclear. V was cut by 2 bases and J by 6 bases, with 25 bases left in between. The length of the CDR3 is 18 residues. Germline loops: CDR1 SGHVS, CDR2 FQNEAQ. DNA for the CDR3: TGTGCCAGCAGCTTAAATAAGCCTAAACGCGGTTCGAGGCCTGAAGCTTTCTTT. It encodes CASSLNKPKRGSRPEAFF.

This chain links TRBV29-1 with TRBJ2-7; maybe TRBD1 (6 bases). The CDR3 covers 13 residues. CDR1 is SQVTM, CDR2 ANQGSEA, per germline. V was clipped by 6 bases and J by 2 bases, with 14 bases between them. CDR3 in DNA: TGCAGCGTCCGTCCGGGACAAGCCTACGAGCAGTACTTC. Translated: CSVRPGQAYEQYF.

There are many counts of this clonotype. This sequence joins TRBV4-1 and TRBJ2-7; D is possibly TRBD2 (6 bases). This CDR3 region has 15 residues. The germline CDR1 and CDR2 sequences are MGHRA and YSYEKL. Trimming cost V 4 bases and J 1 base, with 14 bases left between them. CDR3 protein: CASSLGAGGSYEQYF. For the CDR3, the DNA is TGCGCCAGCAGCCTCGGTGCCGGGGGATCCTACGAGCAGTACTTC.

At least ten counts were recorded for this clonotype. Germline and junction disagree at one end, which may indicate a read error. V gene TRBV7-7 combines with J gene TRBJ2-3, with TRBD2 matching over 11 bases. The CDR3 is made up of 20 amino acids. Per germline, CDR1 SSHAT and CDR2 FNYEAQ (reference sequence). CDR3 DNA: TGTGCTAGCAGCTTGCTTCCCGGGACTAGCGGATCAACTAGCACAGATACGCAGTATTTT. It yields the protein CASSLLPGTSGSTSTDTQYF.

This clonotype was counted a few times. J is TRBJ1-4 and V is TRBV29-1, with D unclear. This CDR3 is 14 amino acids long. Trimming removed 3 bases from V and 4 bases from J, with 12 bases in between. The germline V gene has CDR1 SQVTM and CDR2 ANQGSEA. The CDR3 sequence is CSVDLGLGNEKLFF. CDR3 sequence (DNA): TGCAGCGTTGATTTGGGGTTAGGTAATGAAAAACTGTTTTTT. The full variable domain, completed using reference TRBV29-1 and TRBJ1-4, is SAVISQKPSRDICQRGTSLTIQCQVDSQVTMMFWYRQQPGQSLTLIATANQGSEATYESGFVIDKFPISRPNLTFSTLTVSNMSPEDSSIYLCSVDLGLGNEKLFFGSGTQLSVL.

This clonotype appeared a few times. The chain uses TRBV5-1 and TRBJ2-1, with D unclear. The germline V gene has CDR1 SGHRS and CDR2 YFSETQ. V dropped 3 bases and J dropped 7 bases, with 5 bases sitting between them. This CDR3 region has 11 residues. The CDR3 nucleotides read TGCGCCAGCAGCTGGGGAAATGAGCAGTTCTTC. Translating gives CASSWGNEQFF.

This clonotype was counted many times. V and J are TRBV6-2 or TRBV6-3 and TRBJ1-1; D is possibly TRBD1 (5 bases). V was clipped by 7 bases and J by 4 bases, with 19 bases between them. Germline CDR1 MNHEY, CDR2 SVGEGT. The CDR3 spans 15 residues. The CDR3 spells CASISTLGGGTEAFF. In DNA, the CDR3 is TGTGCCAGCATCTCAACCTTGGGTGGGGGCACTGAAGCTTTCTTT.

Ten or more counts support this clonotype. The J gene is TRBJ2-7, the V gene TRBV5-1; 15 bases are a match to TRBD2. The germline V gene encodes CDR1 SGHRS and CDR2 YFSETQ. V gave up 4 bases and J gave up 6 bases; unmatched junction bases: 2. The CDR3 is 14 residues long. CDR3 region: CASSVGLAGGEQYF. The DNA of the CDR3 is TGCGCCAGCAGCGTGGGACTAGCGGGAGGCGAGCAGTACTTC.

In this sample, this clonotype turned up a few times. V gene TRBV27 combines with J gene TRBJ2-2; D not resolved. Germline V gene data show CDR1 as MNHEY and CDR2 as SMNVEV (reference sequence). Trimming stripped 3 bases from V and 5 bases from J, with 19 bases between. There are 17 residues in the CDR3. CDR3 amino acids: CASSLAIGSEITGELFF. The CDR3 DNA sequence: TGTGCCAGCAGTTTGGCAATAGGTTCGGAGATAACCGGGGAGCTGTTTTTT.

This clonotype was counted many times. The rearrangement joins TRBV7-8 to TRBJ1-1; 10 bases agree with TRBD1. CDR1 and CDR2 (germline): SGHVS, FQNEAQ. The CDR3 is made up of 15 amino acids. J lost 5 bases, V lost 3 bases, and 6 bases had no gene match. The CDR3 loop reads CASSLGQGRGTEAFF. CDR3 in DNA: TGTGCCAGCAGCTTGGGACAGGGGAGGGGGACTGAAGCTTTCTTT.

This clonotype was seen ten or more times. The rearrangement uses TRBV12-3 or TRBV12-4 and TRBJ2-3, with TRBD2 matching 7 bases. V gave up 6 bases and J gave up 3 bases; unmatched junction bases: 9. This CDR3 region has 15 residues. CDR3 amino acids: CASRRSGIGTDTQYF. The CDR3 DNA follows: TGTGCCAGCAGACGCAGCGGGATCGGGACAGATACGCAGTATTTT.

About this clonotype: This could be a read error, since a much larger clone is one nucleotide away. The chain uses TRBV7-9 and TRBJ2-7; D gene ambiguous. The CDR3 is made up of 15 amino acids. CDR1 is SEHNR, CDR2 FQNEAQ, per germline (reference sequence). The CDR3 reads CASSLETITAYGQYF. The CDR3 DNA sequence: TGTGCCAGCAGCTTAGAAACGATAACGGCTTACGGGCAGTACTTC.

This clonotype was found many times. The V call is TRBV19, the J call TRBJ2-1, with TRBD1 as a possible D gene (5 bases). The CDR3 extends over 15 amino acids. From germline, CDR1 is LNHDA and CDR2 SQIVND (reference sequence). V dropped 5 bases and J dropped 5 bases, with 16 bases sitting between them. CDR3 DNA: TGTGCCAGTAGTGGGGCAGCTGAACCTCACAATGAGCAGTTCTTC. It yields the protein CASSGAAEPHNEQFF. Supplemented by reference TRBV19 and TRBJ2-1, the full variable domain reads DGGITQSPKYLFRKEGQNVTLSCEQNLNHDAMYWYRQDPGQGLRLIYYSQIVNDFQKGDIAEGYSVSREKKESFPLTVTSAQKNPTAFYLCASSGAAEPHNEQFFGPGTRLTVL.

This clonotype showed up many times. The V and J genes are TRBV9 and TRBJ2-7; 7 bases match TRBD1. V shed 4 bases, J shed 2 bases, and the junction held 3 bases outside the gene matches. The length of the CDR3 is 13 residues. From germline, CDR1 is SGDLS and CDR2 YYNGEE. CDR3 residues: CASSRGQTYEQYF. The CDR3 nucleotides are TGTGCCAGCAGCCGGGGACAGACCTACGAGCAGTACTTC.

The genes are TRBV20-1 and TRBJ1-6; D might be TRBD1 (5 bases). The germline V and J ends were trimmed by 4 bases and 5 bases, with 12 bases remaining between them. The CDR3 totals 14 residues. Per germline, CDR1 DFQATT and CDR2 SNEGSKA (reference sequence). CDR3 DNA sequence: TGCAGTGCTATCAAGGGGACGAATAATTCACCCCTCCACTTT. Translating gives CSAIKGTNNSPLHF.

Ten or more counts support this clonotype. This sequence joins TRBV2 and TRBJ2-6, with D tentatively TRBD1 or TRBD2 (5 bases each). Germline CDR1 SNHLY, CDR2 FYNNEI. The V gene lost 4 bases and the J gene lost 0 bases, with 7 bases spanning the gap. This CDR3 spans 15 amino acids. The CDR3, as DNA: TGTGCCAGCAGTGGAGGGACCTCTGGGGCCAACGTCCTGACTTTC. Protein: CASSGGTSGANVLTF.

This clonotype was seen a handful of times. The chain is built from TRBV20-1 and TRBJ2-3; possibly TRBD2 for D (6 bases). Trimming stripped 5 bases from V and 6 bases from J, with 15 bases between. The CDR3 sequence is 13 residues long. Germline V gene data show CDR1 as DFQATT and CDR2 as SNEGSKA (reference sequence). CDR3 DNA: TGCAGTGCTGGGGGGACGAATCCGGATACGCAGTATTTT. This sequence encodes CSAGGTNPDTQYF.

The table lists this clonotype with many counts. The chain recombines TRBV12-3 or TRBV12-4 with TRBJ2-3, with a tentative D call TRBD1 (5 bases). CDR3 length: 17 residues. V lost 5 bases and J lost 2, with 20 bases in between. The CDR3 is CASSPLLTGAITDTQYF. CDR3 DNA: TGTGCCAGCAGTCCCCTCCTTACTGGGGCCATCACAGATACGCAGTATTTT.